This T cell receptor (beta chain) was documented in a study of cytomegalovirus exposure and HLA in healthy donors. Study-wide results and caveats: A few chains tied to CMV proved CMV antigen-specific in vitro.

Primers for the PCR totalled 60 Vbeta and 13 Jbeta. Here immunoSEQ multiplex PCR was the method, and the copy in TCRdb shows in-frame clones only, minus some. The sample has 130,000 to 150,000 clones, about 80% seen once. With respect to this clone: Its matching antigen is unknown.

The receptor's source is a male donor in good health and CMV-seronegative. The source material was PBMCs.

The CDR3 sequence: CASSHVDRDEQFF. For the CDR3, the DNA is TGTGCCAGCAGCCACGTAGACAGGGATGAGCAGTTCTTC. J is TRBJ2-1 and V is TRBV4-2; TRBD1 aligns across 7 bases. The germline V gene encodes CDR1 LGHNA and CDR2 YNFKEQ. The CDR3 has 13 residues. The V gene end was trimmed by 3 bases and the J gene end by 8 bases; junction bases not matched to a gene: 4.